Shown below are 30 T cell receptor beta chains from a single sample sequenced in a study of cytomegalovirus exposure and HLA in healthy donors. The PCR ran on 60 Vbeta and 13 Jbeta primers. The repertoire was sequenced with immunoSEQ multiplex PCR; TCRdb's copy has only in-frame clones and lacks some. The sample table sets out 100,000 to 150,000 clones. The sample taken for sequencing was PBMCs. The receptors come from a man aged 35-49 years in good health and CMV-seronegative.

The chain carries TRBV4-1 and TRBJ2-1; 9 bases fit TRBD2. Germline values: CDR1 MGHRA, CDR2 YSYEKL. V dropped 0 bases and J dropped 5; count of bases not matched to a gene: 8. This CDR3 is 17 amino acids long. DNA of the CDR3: TGCGCCAGCAGCCAAGACCCGCTAGCGGGACCACACAATGAGCAGTTCTTC. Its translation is CASSQDPLAGPHNEQFF.

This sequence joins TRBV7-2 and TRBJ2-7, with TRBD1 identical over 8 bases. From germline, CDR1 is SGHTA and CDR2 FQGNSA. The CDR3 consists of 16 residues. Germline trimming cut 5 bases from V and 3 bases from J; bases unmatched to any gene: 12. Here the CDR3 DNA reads TGTGCCAGCAGCCAAACCGGGACAGGCCTCTTCTACGAGCAGTACTTC. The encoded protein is CASSQTGTGLFYEQYF.

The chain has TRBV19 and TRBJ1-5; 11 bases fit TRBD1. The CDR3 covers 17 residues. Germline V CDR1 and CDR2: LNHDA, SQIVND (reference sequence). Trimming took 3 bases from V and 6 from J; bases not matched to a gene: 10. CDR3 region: CASSIRSGTGGGQPQHF. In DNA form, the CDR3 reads TGTGCCAGTAGTATCCGGTCCGGGACAGGGGGGGGTCAGCCCCAGCATTTT.

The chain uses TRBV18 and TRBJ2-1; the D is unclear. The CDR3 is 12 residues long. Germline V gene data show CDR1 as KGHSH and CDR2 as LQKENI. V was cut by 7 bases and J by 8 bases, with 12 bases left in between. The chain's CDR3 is CASFAPPHEQFF. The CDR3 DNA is TGTGCCAGCTTCGCGCCACCCCATGAGCAGTTCTTC.

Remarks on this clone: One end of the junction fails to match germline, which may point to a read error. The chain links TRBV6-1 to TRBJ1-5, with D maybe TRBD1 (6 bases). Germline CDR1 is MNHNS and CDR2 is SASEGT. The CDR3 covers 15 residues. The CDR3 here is CASSAQGLGNRPQHF. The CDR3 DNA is TGTGCCAGCAGCGCACAGGGTTTGGGGAATCGGCCCCAGCATTTT.

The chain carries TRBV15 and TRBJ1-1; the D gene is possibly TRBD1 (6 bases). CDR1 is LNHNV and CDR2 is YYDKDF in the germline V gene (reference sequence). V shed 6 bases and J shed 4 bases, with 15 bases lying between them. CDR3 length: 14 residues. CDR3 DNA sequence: TGTGCCACCAGGGTGCGGGGGCGCGTCACTGAAGCTTTCTTT. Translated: CATRVRGRVTEAFF.

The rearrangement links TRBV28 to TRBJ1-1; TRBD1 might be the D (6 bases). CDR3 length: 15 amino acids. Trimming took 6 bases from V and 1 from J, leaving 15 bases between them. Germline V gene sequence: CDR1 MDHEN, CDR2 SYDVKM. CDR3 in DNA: TGTGCCAGCAGGCCGGGGGGCCAGGCGAACACTGAAGCTTTCTTT. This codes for CASRPGGQANTEAFF.

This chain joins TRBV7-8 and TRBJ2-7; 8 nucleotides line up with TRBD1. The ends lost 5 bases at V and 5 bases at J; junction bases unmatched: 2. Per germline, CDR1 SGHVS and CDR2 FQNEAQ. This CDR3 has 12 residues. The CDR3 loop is CASSPTGDEQYF. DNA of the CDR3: TGTGCCAGCAGCCCGACAGGGGACGAGCAGTACTTC. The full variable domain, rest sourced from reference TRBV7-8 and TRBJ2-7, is GAGVSQSPRYKVAKRGQDVALRCDPISGHVSLFWYQQALGQGPEFLTYFQNEAQLDKSGLPSDRFFAERPEGSVSTLKIQRTQQEDSAVYLCASSPTGDEQYFGPGTRLTVT.

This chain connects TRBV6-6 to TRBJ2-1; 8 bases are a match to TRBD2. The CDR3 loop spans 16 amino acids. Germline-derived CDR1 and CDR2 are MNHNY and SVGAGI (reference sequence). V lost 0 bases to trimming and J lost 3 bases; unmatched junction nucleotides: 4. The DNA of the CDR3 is TGTGCCAGCAGTTACTCGGGCGGGAGGAGCTACAATGAGCAGTTCTTC. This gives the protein CASSYSGGRSYNEQFF.

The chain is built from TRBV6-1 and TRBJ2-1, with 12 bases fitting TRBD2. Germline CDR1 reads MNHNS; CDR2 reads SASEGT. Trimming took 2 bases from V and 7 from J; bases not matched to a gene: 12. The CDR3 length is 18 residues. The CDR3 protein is CASSERRLAGAGSNEQFF. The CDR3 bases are TGTGCCAGCAGTGAAAGAAGACTAGCGGGAGCCGGTAGTAATGAGCAGTTCTTC.

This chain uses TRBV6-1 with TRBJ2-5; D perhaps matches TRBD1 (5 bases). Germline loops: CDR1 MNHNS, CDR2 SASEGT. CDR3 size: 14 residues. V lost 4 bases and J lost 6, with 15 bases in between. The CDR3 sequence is CASSAQAGSQTQYF. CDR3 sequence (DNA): TGTGCCAGCAGTGCTCAGGCAGGGTCGCAGACCCAGTACTTC.

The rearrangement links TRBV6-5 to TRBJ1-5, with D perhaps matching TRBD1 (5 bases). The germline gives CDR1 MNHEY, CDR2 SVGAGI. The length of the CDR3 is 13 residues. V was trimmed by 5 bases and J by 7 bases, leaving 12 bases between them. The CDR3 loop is CASSPAGGQPQHF. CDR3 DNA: TGTGCCAGCAGTCCCGCCGGGGGGCAGCCCCAGCATTTT.

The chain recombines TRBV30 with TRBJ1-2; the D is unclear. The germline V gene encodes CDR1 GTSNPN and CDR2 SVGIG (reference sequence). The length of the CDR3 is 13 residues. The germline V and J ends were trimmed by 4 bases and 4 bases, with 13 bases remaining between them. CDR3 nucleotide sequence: TGTGCCTGGATGGCGGGTTTTACCTATGGCTACACCTTC. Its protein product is CAWMAGFTYGYTF.

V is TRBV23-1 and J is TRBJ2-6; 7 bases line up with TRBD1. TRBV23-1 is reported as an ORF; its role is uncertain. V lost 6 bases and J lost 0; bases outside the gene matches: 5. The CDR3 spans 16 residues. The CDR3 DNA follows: TGCGCCAGCAGACGACAGGGTAGCTCTGGGGCCAACGTCCTGACTTTC. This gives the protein CASRRQGSSGANVLTF.

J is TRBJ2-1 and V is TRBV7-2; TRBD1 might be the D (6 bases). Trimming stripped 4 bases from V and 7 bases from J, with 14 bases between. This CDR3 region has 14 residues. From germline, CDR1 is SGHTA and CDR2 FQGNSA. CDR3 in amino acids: CASSSLRGRNEQFF. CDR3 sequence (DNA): TGTGCCAGCAGCTCCCTCAGGGGTAGGAATGAGCAGTTCTTC.

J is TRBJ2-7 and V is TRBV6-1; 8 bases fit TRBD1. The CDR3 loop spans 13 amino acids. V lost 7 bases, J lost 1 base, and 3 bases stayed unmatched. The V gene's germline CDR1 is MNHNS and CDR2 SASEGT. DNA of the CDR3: TGTGCCAGCAACCGGGACAGGTCCTACGAGCAGTACTTC. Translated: CASNRDRSYEQYF.

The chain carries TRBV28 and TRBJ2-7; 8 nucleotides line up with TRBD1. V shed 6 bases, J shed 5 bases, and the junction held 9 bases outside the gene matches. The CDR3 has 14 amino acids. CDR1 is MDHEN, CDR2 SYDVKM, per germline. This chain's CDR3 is CASRRRQGLNEQYF. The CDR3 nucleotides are TGTGCCAGCAGGAGGCGACAGGGGTTGAACGAGCAGTACTTC.

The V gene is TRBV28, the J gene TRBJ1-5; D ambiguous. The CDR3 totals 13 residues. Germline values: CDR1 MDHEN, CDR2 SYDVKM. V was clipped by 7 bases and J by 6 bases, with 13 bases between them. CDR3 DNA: TGTGCCAGCACCCCGGGAGTCTCTCAGCCCCAGCATTTT. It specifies CASTPGVSQPQHF.

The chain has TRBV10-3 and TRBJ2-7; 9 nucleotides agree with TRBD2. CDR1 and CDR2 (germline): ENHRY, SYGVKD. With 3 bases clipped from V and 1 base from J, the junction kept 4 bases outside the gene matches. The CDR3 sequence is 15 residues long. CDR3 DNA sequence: TGTGCCATCAGTGACCTAGCGGGATTTTCCTACGAGCAGTACTTC. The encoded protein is CAISDLAGFSYEQYF.

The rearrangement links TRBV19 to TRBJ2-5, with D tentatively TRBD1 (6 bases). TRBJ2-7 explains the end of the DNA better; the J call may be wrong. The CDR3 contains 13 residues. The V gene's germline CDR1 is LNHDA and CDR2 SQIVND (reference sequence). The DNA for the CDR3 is TGTGCCAGTAGTCCGGGACACCCCTACGAGCAGTACTTC. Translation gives CASSPGHPYEQYF.

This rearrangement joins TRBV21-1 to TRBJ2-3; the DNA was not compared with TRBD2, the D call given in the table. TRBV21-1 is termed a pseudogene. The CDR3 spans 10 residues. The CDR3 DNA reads TGTGCCGGAGCTCGGGATACGCAGTATTTT. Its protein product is CAGARDTQYF.

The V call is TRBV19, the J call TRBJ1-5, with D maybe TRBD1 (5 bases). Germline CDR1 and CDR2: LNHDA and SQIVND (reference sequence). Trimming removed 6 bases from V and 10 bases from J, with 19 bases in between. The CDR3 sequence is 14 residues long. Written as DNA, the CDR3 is TGTGCCAGTAGCATCTCGCGGGGCGCGGGACCCCAGCATTTT. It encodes CASSISRGAGPQHF. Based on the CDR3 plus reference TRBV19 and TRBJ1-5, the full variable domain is DGGITQSPKYLFRKEGQNVTLSCEQNLNHDAMYWYRQDPGQGLRLIYYSQIVNDFQKGDIAEGYSVSREKKESFPLTVTSAQKNPTAFYLCASSISRGAGPQHFGDGTRLSIL.

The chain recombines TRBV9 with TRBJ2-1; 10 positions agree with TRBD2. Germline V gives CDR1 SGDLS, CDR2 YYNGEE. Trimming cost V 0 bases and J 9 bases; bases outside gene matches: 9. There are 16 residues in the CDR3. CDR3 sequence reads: CASSVDFSGREIEQFF. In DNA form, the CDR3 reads TGTGCCAGCAGCGTAGATTTCAGCGGGAGGGAAATTGAGCAGTTCTTC. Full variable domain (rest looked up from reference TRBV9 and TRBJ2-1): DSGVTQTPKHLITATGQRVTLRCSPRSGDLSVYWYQQSLDQGLQFLIQYYNGEERAKGNILERFSAQQFPDLHSELNLSSLELGDSALYFCASSVDFSGREIEQFFGPGTRLTVL.

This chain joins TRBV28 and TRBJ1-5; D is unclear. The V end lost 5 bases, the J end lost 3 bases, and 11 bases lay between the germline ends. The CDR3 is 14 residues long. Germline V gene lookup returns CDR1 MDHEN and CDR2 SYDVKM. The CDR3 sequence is CASSLRGLNQPQHF. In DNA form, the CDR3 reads TGTGCCAGCAGTCTGCGGGGTCTCAATCAGCCCCAGCATTTT.

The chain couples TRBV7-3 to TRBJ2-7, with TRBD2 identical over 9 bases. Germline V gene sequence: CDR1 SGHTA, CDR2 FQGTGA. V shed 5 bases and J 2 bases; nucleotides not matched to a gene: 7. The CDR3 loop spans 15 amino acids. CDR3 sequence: CASSLGSGGPYEQYF. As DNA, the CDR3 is TGTGCCAGCAGCCTAGGTAGCGGGGGCCCCTACGAGCAGTACTTC.

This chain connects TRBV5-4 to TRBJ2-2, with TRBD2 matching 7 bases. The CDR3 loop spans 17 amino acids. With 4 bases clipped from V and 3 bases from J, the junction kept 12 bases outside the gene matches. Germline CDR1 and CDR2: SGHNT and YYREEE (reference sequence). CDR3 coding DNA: TGTGCCAGCAGCCTGGGAGGGCGGGAAGGCGACACCGGGGAGCTGTTTTTT. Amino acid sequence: CASSLGGREGDTGELFF.

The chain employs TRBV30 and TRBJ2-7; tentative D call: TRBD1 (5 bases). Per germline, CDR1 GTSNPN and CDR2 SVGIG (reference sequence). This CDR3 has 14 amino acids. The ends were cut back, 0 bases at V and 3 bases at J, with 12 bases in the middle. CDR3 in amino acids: CAWSVDSGHYEQYF. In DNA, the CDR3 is TGTGCCTGGAGTGTGGATTCAGGACACTACGAGCAGTACTTC.

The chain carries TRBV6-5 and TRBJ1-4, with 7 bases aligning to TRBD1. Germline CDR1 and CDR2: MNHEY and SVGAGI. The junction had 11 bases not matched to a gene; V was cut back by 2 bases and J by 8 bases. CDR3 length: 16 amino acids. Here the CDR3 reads CASSYTNRGSGEKLFF. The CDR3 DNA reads TGTGCCAGCAGTTACACCAACAGGGGCTCAGGAGAAAAACTGTTTTTT.

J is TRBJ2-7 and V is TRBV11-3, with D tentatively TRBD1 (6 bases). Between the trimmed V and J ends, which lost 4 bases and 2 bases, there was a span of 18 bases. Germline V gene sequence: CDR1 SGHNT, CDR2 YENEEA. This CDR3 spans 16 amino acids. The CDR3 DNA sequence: TGTGCCAGCAGCTATAGTGTCAGGGGTCCTACCTACGAGCAGTACTTC. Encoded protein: CASSYSVRGPTYEQYF.

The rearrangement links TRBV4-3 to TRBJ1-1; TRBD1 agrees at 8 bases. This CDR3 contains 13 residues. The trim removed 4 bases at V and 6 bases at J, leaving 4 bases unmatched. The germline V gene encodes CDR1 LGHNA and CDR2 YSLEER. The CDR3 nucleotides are TGCGCCAGCAGCCCGGACAGGGCGGCTGAAGCTTTCTTT. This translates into CASSPDRAAEAFF.